The T cell receptor (beta chain) under discussion was sequenced for a study of blood T cell repertoires in COVID-19. This table comes from immunoSEQ multiplex PCR, and its TCRdb copy is limited to in-frame clones, with some not included. The data show roughly 440,000 clones, around 88% seen once. Looked up from germline, CDR1 is MGHDK and CDR2 is SYGVNS. The CDR3 runs 12 residues. V gave up 4 bases and J gave up 8 bases, with 11 bases separating them. V gene TRBV25-1 combines with J gene TRBJ1-2, with a weak D call TRBD1 (5 bases). This TCR came from a woman between 45 and 65 years old with COVID-19, enrolled during active disease. Sample: peripheral blood. As DNA, the CDR3 is TGTGCCAGCAGTGCCAACAGGCGGGGCTACACCTTC. This sequence encodes CASSANRRGYTF.